This T cell receptor (beta chain) appears in the sequencing data of a study of response to subunit inactivated influenza vaccine. Study-wide results and caveats: Only a handful of new T cells, the authors suggested, are recruited with each seasonal influenza vaccination.

TCRdb reprocessed the RT-PCR reads via MiXCR and lists one record per CDR3 protein. Among around 750,000 distinct CDR3 sequences, around 20% were seen once, and the ten largest hold about 9.4%. This CDR3 comprises 16 residues. Germline V gene lookup returns CDR1 SGHRS and CDR2 YFSETQ. V lost 1 base to trimming and J lost 3 bases; unmatched junction nucleotides: 6. This clonotype came up many times. The antigen remains undetermined. V gene TRBV5-1 combines with J gene TRBJ2-1, with 8 positions matching TRBD1. The starting material was PBMCs from blood, obtained more than 4 days after vaccination. The source is a man in his forties or fifties who received an inactivated influenza vaccine. The CDR3 here is CASSLYQGAYYNEQFF. In DNA, the CDR3 is TGCGCCAGCAGCTTGTACCAGGGGGCTTACTACAATGAGCAGTTCTTC.